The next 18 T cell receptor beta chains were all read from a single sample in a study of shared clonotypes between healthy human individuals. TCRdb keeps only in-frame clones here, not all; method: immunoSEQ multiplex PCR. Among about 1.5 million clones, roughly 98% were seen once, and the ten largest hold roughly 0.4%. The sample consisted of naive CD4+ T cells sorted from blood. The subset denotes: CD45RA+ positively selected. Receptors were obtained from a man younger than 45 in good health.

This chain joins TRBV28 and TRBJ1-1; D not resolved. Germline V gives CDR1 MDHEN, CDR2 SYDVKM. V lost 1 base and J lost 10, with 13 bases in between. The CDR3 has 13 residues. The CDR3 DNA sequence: TGTGCCAGCAGTTTATCGATCCCCGCAGCAGCTTTCTTT. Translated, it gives CASSLSIPAAAFF.

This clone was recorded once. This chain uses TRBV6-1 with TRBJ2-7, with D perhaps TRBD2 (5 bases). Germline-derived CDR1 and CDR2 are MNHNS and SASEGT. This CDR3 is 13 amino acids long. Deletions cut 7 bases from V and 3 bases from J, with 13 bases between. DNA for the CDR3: TGTGCCAGCACCCTAGAACGGGGCTACGAGCAGTACTTC. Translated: CASTLERGYEQYF.

CDR3 DNA: TGTGCCAGCAGCAGGGCTAGCGGGAGTGGTGGTGAGCAGTTCTTC. Translated: CASSRASGSGGEQFF. The rearrangement uses TRBV5-4 and TRBJ2-1; 10 bases align to TRBD2. V shed 4 bases and J 9 bases; nucleotides not matched to a gene: 10. CDR3 length: 15 residues. Germline CDR1 is SGHNT and CDR2 is YYREEE (reference sequence).

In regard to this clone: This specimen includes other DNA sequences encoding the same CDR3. The CDR3 nucleotides are TGCGCCAGCAGCTTGGTTGGCGGGTCCTACGAGCAGTACTTC. Protein sequence: CASSLVGGSYEQYF. V gene TRBV5-1 combines with J gene TRBJ2-7, with a tentative D call TRBD2 (5 bases). Germline values: CDR1 SGHRS, CDR2 YFSETQ. This CDR3 has 14 residues. Trimming removed 0 bases at V and 1 base at J, with 8 bases between.

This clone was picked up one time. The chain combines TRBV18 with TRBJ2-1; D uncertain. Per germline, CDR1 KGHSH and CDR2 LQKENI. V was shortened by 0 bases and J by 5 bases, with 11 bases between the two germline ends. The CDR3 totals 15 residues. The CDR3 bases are TGTGCCAGCTCACCACCTAGCCCTCCCAACAATGAGCAGTTCTTC. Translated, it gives CASSPPSPPNNEQFF.

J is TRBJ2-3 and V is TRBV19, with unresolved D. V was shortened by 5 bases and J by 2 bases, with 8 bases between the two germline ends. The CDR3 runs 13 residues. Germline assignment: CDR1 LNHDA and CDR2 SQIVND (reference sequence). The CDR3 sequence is CASSWRITDTQYF. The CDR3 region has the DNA TGTGCCAGTAGTTGGCGGATCACAGATACGCAGTATTTT.

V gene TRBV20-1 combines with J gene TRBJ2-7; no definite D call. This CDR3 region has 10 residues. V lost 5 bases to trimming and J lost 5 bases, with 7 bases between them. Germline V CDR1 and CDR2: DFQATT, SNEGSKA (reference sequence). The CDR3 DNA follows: TGCAGTGCTCTATACAACGAGCAGTACTTC. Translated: CSALYNEQYF.

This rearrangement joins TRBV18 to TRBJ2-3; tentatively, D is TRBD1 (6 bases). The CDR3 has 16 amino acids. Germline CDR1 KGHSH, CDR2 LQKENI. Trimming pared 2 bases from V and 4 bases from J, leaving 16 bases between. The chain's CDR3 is CASSPVYRVEADTQYF. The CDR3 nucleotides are TGTGCCAGCTCACCAGTCTACAGGGTGGAGGCAGATACGCAGTATTTT.

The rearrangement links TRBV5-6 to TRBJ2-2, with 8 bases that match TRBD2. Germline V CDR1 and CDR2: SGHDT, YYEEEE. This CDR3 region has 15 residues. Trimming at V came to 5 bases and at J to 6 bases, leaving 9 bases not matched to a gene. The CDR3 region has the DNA TGTGCCAGCAGGGCAAGCGGGAGCGGCGCCGGGGAGCTGTTTTTT. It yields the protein CASRASGSGAGELFF. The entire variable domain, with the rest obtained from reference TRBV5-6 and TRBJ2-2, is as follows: DAGVTQSPTHLIKTRGQQVTLRCSPKSGHDTVSWYQQALGQGPQFIFQYYEEEERQRGNFPDRFSGHQFPNYSSELNVNALLLGDSALYLCASRASGSGAGELFFGEGSRLTVL.

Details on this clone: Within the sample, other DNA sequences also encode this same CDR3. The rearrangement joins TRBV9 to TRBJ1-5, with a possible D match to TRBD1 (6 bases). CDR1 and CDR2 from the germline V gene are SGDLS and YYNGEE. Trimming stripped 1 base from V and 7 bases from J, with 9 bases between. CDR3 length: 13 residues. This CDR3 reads CASSVTGNQPQHF. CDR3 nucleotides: TGTGCCAGCAGCGTAACAGGGAACCAGCCCCAGCATTTT.

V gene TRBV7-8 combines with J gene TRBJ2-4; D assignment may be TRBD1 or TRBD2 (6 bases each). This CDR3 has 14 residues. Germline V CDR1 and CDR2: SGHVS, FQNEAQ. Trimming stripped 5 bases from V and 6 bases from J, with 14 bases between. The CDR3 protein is CASSRGGQGNIQYF. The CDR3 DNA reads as TGTGCCAGCAGCCGTGGGGGGCAGGGAAACATTCAGTACTTC.

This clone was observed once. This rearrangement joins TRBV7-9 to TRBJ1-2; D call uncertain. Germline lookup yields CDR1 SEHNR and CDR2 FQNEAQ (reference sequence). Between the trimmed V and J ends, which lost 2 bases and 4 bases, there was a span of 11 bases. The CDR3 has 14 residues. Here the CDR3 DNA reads TGTGCCAGCAGCTTATCCAGAACGACCTATGGCTACACCTTC. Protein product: CASSLSRTTYGYTF.

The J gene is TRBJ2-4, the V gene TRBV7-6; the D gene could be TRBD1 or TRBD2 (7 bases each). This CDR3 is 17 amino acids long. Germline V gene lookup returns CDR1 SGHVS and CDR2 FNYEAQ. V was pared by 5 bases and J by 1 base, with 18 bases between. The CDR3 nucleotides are TGTGCCAGCAGCCAAGGGGGCGGGAGTAGTGCCAAAAACATTCAGTACTTC. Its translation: CASSQGGGSSAKNIQYF.

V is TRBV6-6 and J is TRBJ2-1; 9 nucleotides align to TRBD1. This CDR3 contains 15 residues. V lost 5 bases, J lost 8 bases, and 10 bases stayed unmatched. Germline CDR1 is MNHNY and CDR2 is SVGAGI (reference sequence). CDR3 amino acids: CASSPQGAHSHEQFF. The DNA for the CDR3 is TGTGCCAGCAGTCCACAGGGGGCGCATTCACATGAGCAGTTCTTC.

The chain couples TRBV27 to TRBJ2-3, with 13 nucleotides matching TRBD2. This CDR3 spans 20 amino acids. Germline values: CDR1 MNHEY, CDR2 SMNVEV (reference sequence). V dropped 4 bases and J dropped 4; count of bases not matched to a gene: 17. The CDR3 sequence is CASSSATVLAGGPIADTQYF. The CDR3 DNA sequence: TGTGCCAGCAGTTCGGCAACCGTACTAGCGGGAGGGCCAATTGCAGATACGCAGTATTTT.

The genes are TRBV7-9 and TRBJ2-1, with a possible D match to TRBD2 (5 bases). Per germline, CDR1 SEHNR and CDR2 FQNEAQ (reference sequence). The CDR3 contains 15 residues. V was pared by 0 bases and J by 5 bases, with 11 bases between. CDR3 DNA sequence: TGTGCCAGCAGCTTAGCGGGAGAACTTAACAATGAGCAGTTCTTC. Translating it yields CASSLAGELNNEQFF.

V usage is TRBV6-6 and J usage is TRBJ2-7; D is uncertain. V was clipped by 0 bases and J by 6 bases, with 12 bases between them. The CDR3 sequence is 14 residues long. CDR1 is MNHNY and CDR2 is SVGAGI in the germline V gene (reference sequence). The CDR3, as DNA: TGTGCCAGCAGTTACTCGAACCAGGTTCCCGAGCAGTACTTC. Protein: CASSYSNQVPEQYF.

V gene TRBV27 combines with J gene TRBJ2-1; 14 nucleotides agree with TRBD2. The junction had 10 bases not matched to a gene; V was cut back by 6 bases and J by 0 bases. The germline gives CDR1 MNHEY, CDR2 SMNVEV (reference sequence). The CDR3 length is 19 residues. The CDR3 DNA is TGTGCCAGCAGACCCCGGACTAGCGGGAGGTCGACCTCCTACAATGAGCAGTTCTTC. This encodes CASRPRTSGRSTSYNEQFF.